This T cell receptor beta chain was identified in a study of blood T cell repertoires in COVID-19. TCRdb keeps only in-frame clones here, not all; method: immunoSEQ multiplex PCR. The table shows fewer than 350,000 clones, with roughly 85% occurring only once. This CDR3 is built from 14 residues. V was pared by 2 bases and J by 6 bases, with 13 bases between. Per the germline V gene, CDR1 is SGHTA and CDR2 is FQGNSA. Two negative PCRs, clearance, or symptom resolution were required of recovered Cohort 3 donors. Sequencing input: PBMCs or T cells enriched from blood (not recorded which). The genes are TRBV7-2 and TRBJ1-1, with D hard to call. The source of this sequence is a woman between 45 and 60 years old who had recovered from COVID-19. This chain's CDR3 is CASSLKVPGAEAFF. The DNA for the CDR3 is TGTGCCAGCAGCTTAAAAGTTCCGGGTGCTGAAGCTTTCTTT.